This TCR beta chain was profiled in a study of blood T cell repertoires in COVID-19. About the study: PBMCs, B-cell-depleted T cells, or T cells provided the cDNA or gDNA that made up the material.

The CDR3 is 15 amino acids. Germline trimming cut 5 bases from V and 7 bases from J; bases unmatched to any gene: 10. The germline CDR1 and CDR2 sequences are MNHEY and SVGAGI. Here immunoSEQ multiplex PCR was the method, and the copy in TCRdb shows in-frame clones only, minus some. Among 95,000 to 110,000 clones listed, just under 85% were seen once. This TCR was sampled from a woman at least 80 years old with active or convalescent COVID-19. Specimen: peripheral blood. The gene calls are TRBV6-5 and TRBJ1-5, with 8 bases that match TRBD1. In nucleotides, the CDR3 is TGTGCCAGCAGTCTTAGACAGGGGTTAAACCAGCCCCAGCATTTT. Translated, it gives CASSLRQGLNQPQHF.